Following are 25 T cell receptor beta chains from one sample sequenced in a study of Ad26.COV2.S vaccination and SARS-CoV-2 variants. Treatment in this sample: some 20 received Ad26.COV2.S at low or high dose, single or two shots; roughly 5 received placebo; per-sample allocation not given. Sampling occurred on day 63 after the first vaccine or placebo injection. Method: immunoSEQ multiplex PCR; TCRdb's copy keeps in-frame clones and lacks some. The sample holds approximately 410,000 clones, about 92% seen once. The sample was peripheral blood, taken in a trial of Ad26.COV2.S vaccine versus placebo. All receptors come from a person aged 18-65 years who received the Ad26.COV2.S COVID-19 vaccine or a placebo.

This clone has only one observation. This rearrangement joins TRBV27 to TRBJ2-5, with D perhaps TRBD1 (5 bases). CDR1 is MNHEY and CDR2 is SMNVEV in the germline V gene (reference sequence). This CDR3 comprises 15 residues. V was shortened by 6 bases and J by 5 bases, with 19 bases between the two germline ends. In nucleotides, the CDR3 is TGTGCCAGCAGCCCCATCGAAGCAGGGCATGAGACCCAGTACTTC. Amino acids: CASSPIEAGHETQYF.

The rearrangement uses TRBV7-2 and TRBJ1-2, with TRBD1 as a possible D gene (5 bases). The V and J ends lost 5 bases and 1 base respectively, with 14 bases between them. The CDR3 has 15 residues. Germline V lookup: CDR1 SGHTA, CDR2 FQGNSA. The CDR3 reads CASSPPGTGNYGYTF. The CDR3 nucleotides are TGTGCCAGCAGCCCACCCGGGACGGGTAACTATGGCTACACCTTC.

V usage is TRBV7-2 and J usage is TRBJ1-6; tentatively, D is TRBD1 (5 bases). This CDR3 spans 16 amino acids. V gave up 1 base and J gave up 5 bases, with 12 bases separating them. The germline CDR1 and CDR2 sequences are SGHTA and FQGNSA. Here the CDR3 reads CASSLEGYRNNSPLHF. The CDR3 nucleotides read TGTGCCAGCAGCTTAGAGGGGTACAGGAATAATTCACCCCTCCACTTT.

Only one count was recorded for this clone. This chain joins TRBV10-3 and TRBJ2-7, with 11 bases fitting TRBD1. J gave up 6 bases and V 2 bases, and 6 bases lay outside the gene matches. CDR1 and CDR2 (germline): ENHRY, SYGVKD. The CDR3 loop spans 15 amino acids. The CDR3 loop reads CAISEEGQGAGEQYF. CDR3 in DNA: TGTGCCATCAGTGAGGAAGGACAGGGGGCTGGCGAGCAGTACTTC.

V usage is TRBV9 and J usage is TRBJ1-5; D is perhaps TRBD1 (6 bases). The CDR3 covers 14 residues. The germline V gene encodes CDR1 SGDLS and CDR2 YYNGEE. Trimming stripped 0 bases from V and 7 bases from J, with 11 bases between. CDR3 coding DNA: TGTGCCAGCAGCGTAGGGGGGGCTGGCCAGCCCCAGCATTTT. Translated: CASSVGGAGQPQHF.

The rearrangement joins TRBV19 to TRBJ2-3; TRBD2 aligns across 13 bases. Germline V gene lookup returns CDR1 LNHDA and CDR2 SQIVND (reference sequence). V was pared by 10 bases and J by 3 bases, with 7 bases of the junction left unmatched. The CDR3 runs 15 residues. The CDR3 region is CATSTSGGLTDTQYF. The CDR3 nucleotides are TGTGCCACCTCGACTAGCGGGGGGCTAACAGATACGCAGTATTTT. Full variable domain (remainder filled in from reference TRBV19 and TRBJ2-3): DGGITQSPKYLFRKEGQNVTLSCEQNLNHDAMYWYRQDPGQGLRLIYYSQIVNDFQKGDIAEGYSVSREKKESFPLTVTSAQKNPTAFYLCATSTSGGLTDTQYFGPGTRLTVL.

The genes are TRBV12-3 or TRBV12-4 and TRBJ1-3; 9 nucleotides agree with TRBD1. After removal of 6 bases from V and 14 bases from J, the junction contained 5 bases not matched to a gene. CDR3 size: 11 residues. The CDR3, as DNA: TGTGCCAGCAGCAGCCGGGACAGGGTATATTTT. Residues: CASSSRDRVYF.

The chain carries TRBV9 and TRBJ2-3; 7 nucleotides line up with TRBD1. Trimming took 4 bases from V and 6 from J; bases not matched to a gene: 8. Germline loops: CDR1 SGDLS, CDR2 YYNGEE. The CDR3 runs to 14 residues. This CDR3 is CASSTRQGSDTQYF. CDR3 in DNA: TGTGCCAGCAGCACTCGACAGGGATCCGATACGCAGTATTTT.

This chain links TRBV28 with TRBJ1-2; D uncertain. CDR3 length: 12 amino acids. V was clipped by 3 bases and J by 8 bases, with 10 bases between them. The germline gives CDR1 MDHEN, CDR2 SYDVKM. CDR3 in amino acids: CASSFGVGGYTF. The DNA for the CDR3 is TGTGCCAGCAGTTTCGGGGTTGGCGGCTACACCTTC.

The V call is TRBV5-1, the J call TRBJ2-1; D is unclear. Trimming took off 0 bases at V and 5 bases at J, with 6 bases between the two ends. The CDR3 is 13 residues long. Germline lookup yields CDR1 SGHRS and CDR2 YFSETQ. CDR3 coding DNA: TGCGCCAGCAGCTTGGCCTTCAACAATGAGCAGTTCTTC. Protein product: CASSLAFNNEQFF.

V is TRBV11-2 and J is TRBJ2-3; TRBD2 matches at 11 bases. V lost 4 bases and J lost 9; bases outside the gene matches: 9. The CDR3 sequence is 15 residues long. From germline, CDR1 is SGHAT and CDR2 FQNNGV. Written as DNA, the CDR3 is TGTGCCAGCAGCTCCTTAGCGGGGGGGCCATCGACGCAGTATTTT. Its protein product is CASSSLAGGPSTQYF.

The chain recombines TRBV4-1 with TRBJ2-3; 7 bases line up with TRBD1. Trimming removed 4 bases from V and 0 bases from J; junction bases left unmatched: 19. Germline V gene sequence: CDR1 MGHRA, CDR2 YSYEKL. CDR3 length: 20 amino acids. The CDR3 nucleotides read TGCGCCAGCAGCCCAGGAGTATTGGCAGGGGGATTCCCTAGCACAGATACGCAGTATTTT. Protein product: CASSPGVLAGGFPSTDTQYF.

The chain is built from TRBV6-5 and TRBJ2-5; D is undetermined. The V gene lost 10 bases and the J gene lost 7 bases, with 10 bases spanning the gap. From germline, CDR1 is MNHEY and CDR2 SVGAGI. The CDR3 spans 10 residues. The CDR3 nucleotides read TGTGCCAATCTGTTGGGGACCCAGTACTTC. As protein: CANLLGTQYF.

This chain connects TRBV3-1 (or the pseudogene TRBV3-2) to TRBJ1-5, with D unresolved. Trimming shortened V by 2 bases and J by 5 bases, and 13 bases separated the two germline ends. The CDR3 is 15 amino acids. Germline CDR1 reads LGHDT; CDR2 reads YNNKEL (reference sequence). Written as DNA, the CDR3 is TGTGCCAGCAGCCAAATGGTGGGAGGTGATCAGCCCCAGCATTTT. It codes for CASSQMVGGDQPQHF.

The chain joins TRBV18 to TRBJ2-3; D is uncertain. The length of the CDR3 is 14 residues. Germline CDR1 and CDR2: KGHSH and LQKENI. The ends were cut back, 2 bases at V and 2 bases at J, with 8 bases in the middle. The CDR3 bases are TGTGCCAGCTCACCATCCTCAGACACAGATACGCAGTATTTT. Encoded protein: CASSPSSDTDTQYF. The variable domain in full, with the rest retrieved from reference TRBV18 and TRBJ2-3, is NAGVMQNPRHLVRRRGQEARLRCSPMKGHSHVYWYRQLPEEGLKFMVYLQKENIIDESGMPKERFSAEFPKEGPSILRIQQVVRGDSAAYFCASSPSSDTDTQYFGPGTRLTVL.

The chain employs TRBV7-2 and TRBJ2-1; no clear D. This CDR3 comprises 12 residues. Germline lookup yields CDR1 SGHTA and CDR2 FQGNSA. The V end was cut by 3 bases, the J end by 9 bases, with 9 bases between. The CDR3 region is CASSFEVGEQFF. DNA for the CDR3: TGTGCCAGCAGCTTTGAGGTTGGTGAGCAGTTCTTC.

This clone has a single count. V usage is TRBV6-5 and J usage is TRBJ1-1; possibly TRBD1 for D (6 bases). V lost 6 bases and J 5 bases, leaving 13 bases between the germline ends. The CDR3 covers 13 residues. Germline V gene data show CDR1 as MNHEY and CDR2 as SVGAGI. The CDR3 DNA reads as TGTGCCAGCAGGGACAGTTTCGGTACTGAAGCTTTCTTT. It encodes CASRDSFGTEAFF.

The rearrangement joins TRBV7-9 to TRBJ1-1; D is possibly TRBD1 (6 bases). The CDR3 runs to 14 residues. V was shortened by 3 bases and J by 1 base, with 9 bases between the two germline ends. Germline V gene lookup returns CDR1 SEHNR and CDR2 FQNEAQ (reference sequence). The CDR3 DNA follows: TGTGCCAGCAGCTTCGTGACAGGGAACACTGAAGCTTTCTTT. This sequence encodes CASSFVTGNTEAFF. Full variable domain (rest looked up from reference TRBV7-9 and TRBJ1-1): DTGVSQNPRHKITKRGQNVTFRCDPISEHNRLYWYRQTLGQGPEFLTYFQNEAQLEKSRLLSDRFSAERPKGSFSTLEIQRTEQGDSAMYLCASSFVTGNTEAFFGQGTRLTVV.

The CDR3, as DNA: TGCGCCAGCAGCCAAGAAGCCCCGACTAGCGGGGGACGGACAGATACGCAGTATTTT. Its translation is CASSQEAPTSGGRTDTQYF. The chain links TRBV4-1 to TRBJ2-3, with 12 bases aligning to TRBD2. The J segment lost 3 bases and the V segment lost 0 bases, leaving 10 bases of the junction unmatched. The CDR3 has 19 amino acids. Germline values: CDR1 MGHRA, CDR2 YSYEKL.

The chain has TRBV7-2 and TRBJ2-1; tentatively, D is TRBD1 or TRBD2 (5 bases each). The germline gives CDR1 SGHTA, CDR2 FQGNSA. Trimming cost V 3 bases and J 5 bases, with 8 bases left between them. The CDR3 is 13 amino acids. In DNA form, the CDR3 reads TGTGCCAGCAGCTTTTGGGGGAACAATGAGCAGTTCTTC. Protein: CASSFWGNNEQFF.

The genes are TRBV7-6 and TRBJ1-2, with D possibly TRBD1 on 6 matching bases. There are 13 residues in the CDR3. Germline values: CDR1 SGHVS, CDR2 FNYEAQ. V dropped 0 bases and J dropped 4 bases, with 6 bases sitting between them. The DNA for the CDR3 is TGTGCCAGCAGCTTAGCACAGGGCTATGGCTACACCTTC. Translated, it gives CASSLAQGYGYTF.

The gene calls are TRBV6-6 and TRBJ1-5, with D possibly matching TRBD1 (6 bases). Trimming took off 5 bases at V and 2 bases at J, with 13 bases between the two ends. The CDR3 has 15 residues. Germline CDR1 is MNHNY and CDR2 is SVGAGI (reference sequence). The CDR3 protein is CASSGGGAGNQPQHF. The CDR3 DNA is TGTGCCAGCAGTGGAGGGGGGGCGGGCAATCAGCCCCAGCATTTT.

This chain joins TRBV2 and TRBJ2-7; maybe TRBD1 (5 bases). Germline loops: CDR1 SNHLY, CDR2 FYNNEI. With 6 bases removed from V and 5 bases from J, the gap between germline ends came to 14 bases. The CDR3 extends over 13 amino acids. The CDR3 coding sequence is TGTGCCAGCAGGCCCCTCAGGGTCCACGAGCAGTACTTC. Its protein is CASRPLRVHEQYF.

The genes are TRBV6-2 or TRBV6-3 and TRBJ2-7, with D perhaps matching TRBD1 or TRBD2 (5 bases each). V was clipped by 2 bases and J by 2 bases, with 25 bases between them. CDR1 is MNHEY and CDR2 is SVGEGT in the germline V gene. The CDR3 is 19 residues long. CDR3 coding DNA: TGTGCCAGCAGTTACCCGAACTGGGCAGGGAGTACGAGCGCCTACGAGCAGTACTTC. Translated: CASSYPNWAGSTSAYEQYF.

A note on this clone: Other DNA sequences of this sample code for an identical CDR3. The chain joins TRBV6-5 to TRBJ1-1; the D is unclear. Germline assignment: CDR1 MNHEY and CDR2 SVGAGI. V lost 8 bases and J 1 base, leaving 8 bases between the germline ends. CDR3 size: 12 residues. CDR3: CASSRGNTEAFF. The CDR3 DNA sequence: TGTGCCAGCTCTCGCGGGAACACTGAAGCTTTCTTT.